This record concerns one TCR beta chain sequence. These data belong to a study of blood T cell repertoires in COVID-19. Study background: T cells, B-cell-depleted T cells, or PBMCs supplied cDNA or gDNA.

There are 17 residues in the CDR3. J gave up 7 bases and V 0 bases, and 10 bases lay outside the gene matches. The germline V gene has CDR1 MNHEY and CDR2 SVGEGT. The method was immunoSEQ multiplex PCR; TCRdb's version includes in-frame clones alone and lacks a portion of them. The sample has about 160,000 clones, more than 75% seen once. Seattle enrolled patients during active infection and tracked them longitudinally. This chain links TRBV6-2 or TRBV6-3 with TRBJ1-5, with TRBD1 identical over 9 bases. Sequenced input: peripheral blood. The source is a woman aged 45-59 years with COVID-19, enrolled during active disease. The CDR3 DNA reads as TGTGCCAGCAGTTACTCGATAGGACAGGGGACGTGGCAGCCCCAGCATTTT. Its translation is CASSYSIGQGTWQPQHF.